A selection of T cell receptor beta chains follows, all from one sample in a study of T cell repertoires in cytomegalovirus infection. TCRdb passed the reads through MiXCR, listing each CDR3 protein once. The sample carries 360,000 or so distinct CDR3 sequences, about 35% recorded once. Their antigens are not known. Sequencing used cultured PBMCs, obtained from culture after CMV antigen stimulation. These receptors originate from a human donor in good health (CMV status not recorded). Some clones in this sample may be carry-over from other donors' samples. Both conserved end residues are part of each CDR3. D genes are given only for firm matches. Only some rows state a clone size, as once, few, many or a class for expanded clones.

v_call: TRBV6-2/TRBV6-3
clone_size: few
j_call: TRBJ1-3
d_call: NA
cdr3_aa: CASSYSVGTAVGGSGNTIYF
cdr3_nt: TGTGCCAGCAGTTACTCCGTCGGGACTGCGGTTGGGGGCTCTGGAAACACCATATATTTT

v_call: TRBV18
clone_size: NA
j_call: TRBJ2-7
d_call: TRBD2
cdr3_aa: CATSTSGGTYEQYF
cdr3_nt: TGTGCCACCTCTACTAGCGGGGGTACCTACGAGCAGTACTTC

v_call: TRBV6-2/TRBV6-3
clone_size: NA
j_call: TRBJ2-3
d_call: NA
cdr3_aa: CASSYMYREDTQYF
cdr3_nt: TGTGCCAGCAGTTATATGTACCGCGAAGATACGCAGTATTTT

v_call: TRBV6-1
clone_size: few
j_call: TRBJ1-3
d_call: NA
cdr3_aa: CAAPDRLGNTIYF
cdr3_nt: TGTGCCGCACCGGATAGACTTGGAAACACCATATATTTT

v_call: TRBV7-2
clone_size: few
j_call: TRBJ1-1
d_call: NA
cdr3_aa: CASTLIRGSGAFF
cdr3_nt: TGTGCCAGCACTTTAATTAGGGGCTCAGGAGCTTTCTTT

v_call: TRBV15
clone_size: NA
j_call: TRBJ2-5
d_call: NA
cdr3_aa: CATSRDNGGFETQYF
cdr3_nt: TGTGCCACCAGCAGAGATAACGGCGGCTTTGAGACCCAGTACTTC

v_call: TRBV7-2
clone_size: few
j_call: TRBJ1-2
d_call: TRBD1
cdr3_aa: CASKSGGGASNYGYTF
cdr3_nt: TGTGCCAGCAAGTCGGGAGGGGGCGCTTCTAACTATGGCTACACCTTC

v_call: TRBV12-3/TRBV12-4
clone_size: few
j_call: TRBJ2-5
d_call: NA
cdr3_aa: CASTGLRQETQYF
cdr3_nt: TGTGCCAGCACCGGGCTGCGCCAAGAGACCCAGTACTTC

v_call: TRBV4-2
clone_size: NA
j_call: TRBJ2-1
d_call: TRBD2
cdr3_aa: CASSQEFTSGLNRHSYNEQFF
cdr3_nt: TGTGCCAGCAGCCAAGAGTTTACTAGCGGGCTAAATAGGCACTCCTACAATGAGCAGTTCTTC

v_call: TRBV4-3
clone_size: few
j_call: TRBJ2-3
d_call: TRBD2
cdr3_aa: CASSQDLAETSTDTQYF
cdr3_nt: TGCGCCAGCAGCCAAGATCTAGCGGAAACTAGCACAGATACGCAGTATTTT

v_call: TRBV20-1
clone_size: few
j_call: TRBJ1-1
d_call: TRBD1
cdr3_aa: CSAHLQGAHTEAFF
cdr3_nt: TGCAGTGCCCACCTACAGGGGGCGCACACTGAAGCTTTCTTT

v_call: TRBV7-8
clone_size: many
j_call: TRBJ2-1
d_call: TRBD1
cdr3_aa: CASSISWTGIDEQFF
cdr3_nt: TGTGCCAGCAGCATTAGTTGGACAGGGATCGATGAGCAGTTCTTC

v_call: TRBV7-8
clone_size: NA
j_call: TRBJ2-7
d_call: NA
cdr3_aa: CASSRLWRQTYEQYF
cdr3_nt: TGTGCCAGCAGCCGTCTTTGGAGACAGACCTACGAGCAGTACTTC

v_call: TRBV19
clone_size: few
j_call: TRBJ2-1
d_call: TRBD1
cdr3_aa: CASTSTGGEQFF
cdr3_nt: TGTGCCAGTACCTCCACAGGGGGGGAGCAGTTCTTC

v_call: TRBV6-8
clone_size: few
j_call: TRBJ1-6
d_call: TRBD1
cdr3_aa: CASSRRQGPSSYNSPLHF
cdr3_nt: TGTGCCAGCAGCCGACGACAGGGCCCGAGCTCCTATAATTCACCCCTCCACTTT

v_call: TRBV7-9
clone_size: NA
j_call: TRBJ2-7
d_call: NA
cdr3_aa: CASSLARGLPEQYF
cdr3_nt: TGTGCCAGCAGCTTAGCGAGAGGACTACCCGAGCAGTACTTC

v_call: TRBV7-9
clone_size: NA
j_call: TRBJ2-3
d_call: NA
cdr3_aa: CASSPPTKTTDTQYF
cdr3_nt: TGTGCCAGCAGCCCCCCGACTAAGACCACAGATACGCAGTATTTT

v_call: TRBV7-9
clone_size: many
j_call: TRBJ1-1
d_call: TRBD1
cdr3_aa: CASSPDRGFTEAFF
cdr3_nt: TGTGCCAGCAGCCCGGACAGGGGGTTCACTGAAGCTTTCTTT

v_call: TRBV5-4
clone_size: NA
j_call: TRBJ2-1
d_call: TRBD2
cdr3_aa: CASSQTSGRDNEQFF
cdr3_nt: TGTGCCAGCAGCCAGACTAGCGGGAGGGACAATGAGCAGTTCTTC

v_call: TRBV27
clone_size: NA
j_call: TRBJ1-2
d_call: TRBD1
cdr3_aa: CASSLTGTGVYGYTF
cdr3_nt: TGTGCCAGCAGCCTTACCGGGACAGGGGTCTATGGCTACACCTTC

v_call: TRBV18
clone_size: few
j_call: TRBJ2-3
d_call: TRBD1
cdr3_aa: CASSPRTGTTDTQYF
cdr3_nt: TGTGCCAGCTCACCAAGGACAGGGACAACAGATACGCAGTATTTT

v_call: TRBV12-3/TRBV12-4
clone_size: NA
j_call: TRBJ2-1
d_call: NA
cdr3_aa: CASSLKTPGVNEQFF
cdr3_nt: TGTGCCAGCAGTTTAAAAACCCCAGGCGTGAATGAGCAGTTCTTC

v_call: TRBV20-1
clone_size: NA
j_call: TRBJ1-6
d_call: NA
cdr3_aa: CSARDSVSSYNSPLHF
cdr3_nt: TGCAGTGCTAGAGATTCAGTGAGCTCCTATAATTCACCCCTCCACTTT

v_call: TRBV7-2
clone_size: few
j_call: TRBJ2-1
d_call: NA
cdr3_aa: CASSLNAGGNEQFF
cdr3_nt: TGTGCCAGCAGCCTCAACGCCGGTGGGAACGAGCAGTTCTTC

v_call: TRBV14
clone_size: once
j_call: TRBJ2-1
d_call: TRBD2
cdr3_aa: CASSQEKSSGSNEQFF
cdr3_nt: TGTGCCAGCAGCCAAGAGAAATCTAGCGGGAGTAATGAGCAGTTCTTC

v_call: TRBV28
clone_size: once
j_call: TRBJ1-1
d_call: NA
cdr3_aa: CASSPTPAGAFF
cdr3_nt: TGTGCCAGCAGTCCGACACCCGCGGGGGCTTTCTTT